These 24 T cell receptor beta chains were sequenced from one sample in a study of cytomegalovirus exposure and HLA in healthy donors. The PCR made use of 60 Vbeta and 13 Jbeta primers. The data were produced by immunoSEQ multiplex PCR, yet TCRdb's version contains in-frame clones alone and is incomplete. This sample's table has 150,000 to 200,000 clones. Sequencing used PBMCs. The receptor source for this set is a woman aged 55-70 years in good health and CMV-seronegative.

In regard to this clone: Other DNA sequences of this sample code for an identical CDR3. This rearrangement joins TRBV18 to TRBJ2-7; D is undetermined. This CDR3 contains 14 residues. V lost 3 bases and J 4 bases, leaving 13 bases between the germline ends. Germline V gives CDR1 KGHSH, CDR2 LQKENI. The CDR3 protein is CASSPRSELYEQYF. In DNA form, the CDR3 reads TGTGCCAGCTCACCGCGTTCAGAACTATACGAGCAGTACTTC. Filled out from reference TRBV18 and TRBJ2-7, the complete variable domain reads NAGVMQNPRHLVRRRGQEARLRCSPMKGHSHVYWYRQLPEEGLKFMVYLQKENIIDESGMPKERFSAEFPKEGPSILRIQQVVRGDSAAYFCASSPRSELYEQYFGPGTRLTVT.

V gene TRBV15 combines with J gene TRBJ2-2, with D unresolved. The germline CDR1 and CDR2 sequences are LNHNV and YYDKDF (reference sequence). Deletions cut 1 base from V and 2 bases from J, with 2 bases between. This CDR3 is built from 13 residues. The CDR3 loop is CATSRVNTGELFF. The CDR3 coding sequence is TGTGCCACCAGCAGAGTAAACACCGGGGAGCTGTTTTTT. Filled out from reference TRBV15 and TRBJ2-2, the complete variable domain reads DAMVIQNPRYQVTQFGKPVTLSCSQTLNHNVMYWYQQKSSQAPKLLFHYYDKDFNNEADTPDNFQSRRPNTSFCFLDIRSPGLGDTAMYLCATSRVNTGELFFGEGSRLTVL.

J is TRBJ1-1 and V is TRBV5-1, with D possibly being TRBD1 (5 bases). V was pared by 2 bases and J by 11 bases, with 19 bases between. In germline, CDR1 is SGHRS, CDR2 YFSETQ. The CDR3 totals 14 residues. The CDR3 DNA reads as TGCGCCAGCAGCTTCGAGAGGACATCAGGAACCGCTTTCTTT. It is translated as CASSFERTSGTAFF. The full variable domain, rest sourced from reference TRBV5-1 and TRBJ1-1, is KAGVTQTPRYLIKTRGQQVTLSCSPISGHRSVSWYQQTPGQGLQFLFEYFSETQRNKGNFPGRFSGRQFSNSRSEMNVSTLELGDSALYLCASSFERTSGTAFFGQGTRLTVV.

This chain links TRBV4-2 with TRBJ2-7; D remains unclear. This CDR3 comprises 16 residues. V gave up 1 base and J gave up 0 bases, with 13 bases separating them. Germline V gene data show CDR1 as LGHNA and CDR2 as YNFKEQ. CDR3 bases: TGTGCCAGCAGCCAAGGTTTACAGAGAATCTCCTACGAGCAGTACTTC. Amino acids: CASSQGLQRISYEQYF.

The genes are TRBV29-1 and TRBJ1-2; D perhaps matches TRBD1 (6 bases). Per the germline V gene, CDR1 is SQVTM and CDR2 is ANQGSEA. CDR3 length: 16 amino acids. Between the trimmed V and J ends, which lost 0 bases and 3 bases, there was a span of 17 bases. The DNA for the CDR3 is TGCAGCGTTGAAGACACCGTCAGGGCAGGGGACTATGGCTACACCTTC. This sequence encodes CSVEDTVRAGDYGYTF.

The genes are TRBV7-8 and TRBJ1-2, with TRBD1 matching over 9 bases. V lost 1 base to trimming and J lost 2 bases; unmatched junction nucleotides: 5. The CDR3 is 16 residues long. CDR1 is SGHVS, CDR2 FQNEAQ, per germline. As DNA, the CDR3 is TGTGCCAGCAGCTTAGGGACAGGGGCGTTCAACTATGGCTACACCTTC. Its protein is CASSLGTGAFNYGYTF.

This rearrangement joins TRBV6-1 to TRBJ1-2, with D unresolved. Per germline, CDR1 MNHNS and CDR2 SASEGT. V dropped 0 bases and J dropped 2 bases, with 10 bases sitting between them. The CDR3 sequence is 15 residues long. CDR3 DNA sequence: TGTGCCAGCAGTGAAGCGTCCGATGCGAACTATGGCTACACCTTC. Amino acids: CASSEASDANYGYTF.

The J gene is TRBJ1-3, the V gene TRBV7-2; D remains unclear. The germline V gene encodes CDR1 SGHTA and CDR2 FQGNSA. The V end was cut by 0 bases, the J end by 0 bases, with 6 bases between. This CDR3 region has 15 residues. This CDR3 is CASSLAHGSGNTIYF. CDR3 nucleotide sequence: TGTGCCAGCAGCTTAGCGCACGGCTCTGGAAACACCATATATTTT.

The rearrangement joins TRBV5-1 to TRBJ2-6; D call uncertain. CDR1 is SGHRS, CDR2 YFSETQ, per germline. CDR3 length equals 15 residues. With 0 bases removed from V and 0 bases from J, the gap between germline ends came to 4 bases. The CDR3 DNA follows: TGCGCCAGCAGCTTGGAGCTCTCTGGGGCCAACGTCCTGACTTTC. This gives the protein CASSLELSGANVLTF.

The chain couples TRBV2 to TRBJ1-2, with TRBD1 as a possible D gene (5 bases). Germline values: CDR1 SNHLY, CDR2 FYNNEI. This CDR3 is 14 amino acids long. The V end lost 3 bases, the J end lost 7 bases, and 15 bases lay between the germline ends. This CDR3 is CASSEGPAFSGYTF. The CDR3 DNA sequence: TGTGCCAGCAGTGAGGGGCCAGCCTTTAGTGGCTACACCTTC.

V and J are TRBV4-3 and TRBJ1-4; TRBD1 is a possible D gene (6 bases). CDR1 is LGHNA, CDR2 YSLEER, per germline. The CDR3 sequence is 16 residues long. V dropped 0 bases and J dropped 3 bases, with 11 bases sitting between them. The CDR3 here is CASSQDWGRSNEKLFF. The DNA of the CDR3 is TGCGCCAGCAGCCAAGATTGGGGGCGGTCTAATGAAAAACTGTTTTTT.

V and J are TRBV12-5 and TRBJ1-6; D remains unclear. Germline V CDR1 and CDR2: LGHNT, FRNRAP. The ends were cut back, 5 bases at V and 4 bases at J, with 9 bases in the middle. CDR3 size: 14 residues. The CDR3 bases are TGTGCTAGTGGTGTGGACGGTTATAATTCACCCCTCCACTTT. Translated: CASGVDGYNSPLHF.

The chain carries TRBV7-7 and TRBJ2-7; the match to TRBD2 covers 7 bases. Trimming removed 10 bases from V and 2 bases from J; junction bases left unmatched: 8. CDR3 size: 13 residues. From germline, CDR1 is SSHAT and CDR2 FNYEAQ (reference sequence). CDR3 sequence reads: CATELAPTYEQYF. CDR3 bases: TGTGCCACCGAACTAGCGCCAACCTACGAGCAGTACTTC.

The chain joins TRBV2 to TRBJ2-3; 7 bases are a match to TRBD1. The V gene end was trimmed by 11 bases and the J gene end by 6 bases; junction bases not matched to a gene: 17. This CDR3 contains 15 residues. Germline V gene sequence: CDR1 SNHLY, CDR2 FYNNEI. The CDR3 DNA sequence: TGTGCCGCCCGAAAGGGGGACAGAGGCGCGGATACGCAGTATTTT. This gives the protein CAARKGDRGADTQYF.

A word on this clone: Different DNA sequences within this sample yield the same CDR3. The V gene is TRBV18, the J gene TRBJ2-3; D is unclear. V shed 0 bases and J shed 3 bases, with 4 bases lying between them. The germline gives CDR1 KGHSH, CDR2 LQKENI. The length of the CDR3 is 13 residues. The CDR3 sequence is CASSPPSTDTQYF. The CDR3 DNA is TGTGCCAGCTCACCACCGAGTACAGATACGCAGTATTTT.

CDR3 DNA: TGCGCCAGCAGCCCGACTAGCGGTACCTACGAGCAGTACTTC. It yields the protein CASSPTSGTYEQYF. This sequence joins TRBV5-1 and TRBJ2-7; 9 bases line up with TRBD2. This CDR3 has 14 residues. J was trimmed by 2 bases and V by 4 bases; bases with no gene match: 4. CDR1 is SGHRS, CDR2 YFSETQ, per germline.

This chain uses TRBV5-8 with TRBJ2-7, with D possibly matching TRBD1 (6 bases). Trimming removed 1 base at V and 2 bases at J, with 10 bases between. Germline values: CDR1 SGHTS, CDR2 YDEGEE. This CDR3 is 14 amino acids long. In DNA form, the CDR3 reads TGTGCCAGCAGCTTGTTACGGGACACCTACGAGCAGTACTTC. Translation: CASSLLRDTYEQYF.

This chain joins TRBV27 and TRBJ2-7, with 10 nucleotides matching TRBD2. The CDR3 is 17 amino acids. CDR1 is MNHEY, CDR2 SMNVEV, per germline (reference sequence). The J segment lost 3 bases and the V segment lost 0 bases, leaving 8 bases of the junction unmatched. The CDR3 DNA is TGTGCCAGCAGTTTATCCCCTAGCGGGAGAGGGCTCTACGAGCAGTACTTC. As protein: CASSLSPSGRGLYEQYF.

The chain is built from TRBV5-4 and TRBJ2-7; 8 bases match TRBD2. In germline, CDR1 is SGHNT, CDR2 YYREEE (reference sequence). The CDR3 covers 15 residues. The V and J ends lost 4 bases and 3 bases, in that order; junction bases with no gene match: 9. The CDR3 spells CASSPGGLAGYEQYF. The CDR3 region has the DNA TGTGCCAGCAGCCCTGGCGGGCTAGCGGGCTACGAGCAGTACTTC.

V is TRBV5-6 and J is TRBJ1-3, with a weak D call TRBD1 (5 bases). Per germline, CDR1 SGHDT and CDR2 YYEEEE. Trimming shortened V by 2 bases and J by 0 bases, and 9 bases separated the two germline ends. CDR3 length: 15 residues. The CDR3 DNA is TGTGCCAGCAGCTTCCAGGGTAGCTCTGGAAACACCATATATTTT. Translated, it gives CASSFQGSSGNTIYF.

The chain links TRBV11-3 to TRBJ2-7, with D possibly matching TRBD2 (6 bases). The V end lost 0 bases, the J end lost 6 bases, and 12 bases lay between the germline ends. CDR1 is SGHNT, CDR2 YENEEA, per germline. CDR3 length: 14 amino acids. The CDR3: CASSLEAGRGEQYF. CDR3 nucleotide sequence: TGTGCCAGCAGCTTAGAAGCGGGTAGGGGCGAGCAGTACTTC. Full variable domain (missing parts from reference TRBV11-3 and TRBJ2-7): EAGVVQSPRYKIIEKKQPVAFWCNPISGHNTLYWYLQNLGQGPELLIRYENEEAVDDSQLPKDRFSAERLKGVDSTLKIQPAELGDSAVYLCASSLEAGRGEQYFGPGTRLTVT.

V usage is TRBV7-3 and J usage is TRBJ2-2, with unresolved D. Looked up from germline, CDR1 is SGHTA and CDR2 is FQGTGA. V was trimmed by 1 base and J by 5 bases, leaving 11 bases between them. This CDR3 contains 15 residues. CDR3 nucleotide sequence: TGTGCCAGCAGCTTAATGACAATCCAGACCGGGGAGCTGTTTTTT. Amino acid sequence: CASSLMTIQTGELFF.

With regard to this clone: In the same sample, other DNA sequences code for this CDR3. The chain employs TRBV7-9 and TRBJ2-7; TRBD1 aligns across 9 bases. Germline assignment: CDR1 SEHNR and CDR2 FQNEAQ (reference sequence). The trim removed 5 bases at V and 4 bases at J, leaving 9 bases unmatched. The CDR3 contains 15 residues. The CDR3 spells CASSPSPDRGYEQYF. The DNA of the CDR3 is TGTGCCAGCAGCCCATCCCCGGACAGGGGTTACGAGCAGTACTTC.

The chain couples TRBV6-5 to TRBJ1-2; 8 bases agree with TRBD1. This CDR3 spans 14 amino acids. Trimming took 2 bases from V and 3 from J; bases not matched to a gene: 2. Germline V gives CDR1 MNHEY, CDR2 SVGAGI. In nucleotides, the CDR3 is TGTGCCAGCAGTTACGCGGACAGGGACTATGGCTACACCTTC. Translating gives CASSYADRDYGYTF.